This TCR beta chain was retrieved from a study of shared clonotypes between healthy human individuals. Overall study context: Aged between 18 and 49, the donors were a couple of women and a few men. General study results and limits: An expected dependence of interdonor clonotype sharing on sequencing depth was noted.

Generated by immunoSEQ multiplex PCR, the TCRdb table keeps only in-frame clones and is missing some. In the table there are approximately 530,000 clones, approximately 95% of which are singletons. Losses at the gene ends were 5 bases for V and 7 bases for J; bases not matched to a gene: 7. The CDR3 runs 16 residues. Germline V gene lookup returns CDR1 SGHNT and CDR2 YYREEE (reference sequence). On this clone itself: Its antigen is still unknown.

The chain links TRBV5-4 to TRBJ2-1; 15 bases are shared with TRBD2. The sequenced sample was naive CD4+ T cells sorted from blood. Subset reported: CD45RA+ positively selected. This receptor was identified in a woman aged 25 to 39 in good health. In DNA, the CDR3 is TGTGCCAGCAGTCTCCCGGGACTAGCGGGAGGTAATGAGCAGTTCTTC. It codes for CASSLPGLAGGNEQFF.